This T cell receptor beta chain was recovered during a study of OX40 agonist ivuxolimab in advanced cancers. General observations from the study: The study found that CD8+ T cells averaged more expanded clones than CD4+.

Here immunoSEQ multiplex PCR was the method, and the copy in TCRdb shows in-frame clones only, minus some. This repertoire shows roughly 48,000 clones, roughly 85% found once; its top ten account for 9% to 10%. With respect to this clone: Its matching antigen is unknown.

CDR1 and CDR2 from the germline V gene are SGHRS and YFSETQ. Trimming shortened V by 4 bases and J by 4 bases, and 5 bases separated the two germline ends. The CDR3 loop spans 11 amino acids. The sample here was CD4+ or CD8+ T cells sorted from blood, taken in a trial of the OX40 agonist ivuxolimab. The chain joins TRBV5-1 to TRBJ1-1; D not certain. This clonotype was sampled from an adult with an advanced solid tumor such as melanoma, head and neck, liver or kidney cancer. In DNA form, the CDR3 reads TGCGCCAGCAGCGGGCGCACTGAAGCTTTCTTT. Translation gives CASSGRTEAFF.